Listed below are T cell receptor beta chains from one sample, sequenced in a study of identical twins. TCRdb called the 5' RACE reads again in MiXCR, with one record for every CDR3 protein. The sample includes around 470,000 distinct CDR3 sequences, 14% seen only once; the top ten take around 0.57%. The same data also contributed to another study, on yellow fever vaccine responses in identical twins.

Sequences were obtained from CD4+ T cells sorted from blood. Source of these receptors: a woman younger than 30 in good health. The CDR3 runs from the conserved cysteine through the conserved F or W. Each record gives: V gene, J gene, CDR3 length, clone size, D gene, CDR3 DNA, CDR3 protein. The D gene is left open where the match is weak. Clone size is stated in some rows and not others, as once, few, many or a class when expanded.

v_call: TRBV5-5; j_call: TRBJ2-5; cdr3_length: 12; clone_size: NA; d_call: NA; cdr3_nt: TGTGCCAGCAGCAACACCCGAGAGACCCAGTACTTC; cdr3_aa: CASSNTRETQYF
v_call: TRBV18; j_call: TRBJ2-1; cdr3_length: 19; clone_size: NA; d_call: TRBD2; cdr3_nt: TGTGCCAGCTCACCACTTTTAGCGGGAGGGCAAGTCTCTTACAATGAGCAGTTCTTC; cdr3_aa: CASSPLLAGGQVSYNEQFF
v_call: TRBV10-3; j_call: TRBJ2-5; cdr3_length: 11; clone_size: many; d_call: NA; cdr3_nt: TGTGCCATCAGTGAGAGGCAGACCCAGTACTTC; cdr3_aa: CAISERQTQYF
v_call: TRBV3-1; j_call: TRBJ2-2; cdr3_length: 16; clone_size: few; d_call: NA; cdr3_nt: TGTGCCAGCAGCCACGTTCTAGGGGAGAGCACCGGGGAGCTGTTTTTT; cdr3_aa: CASSHVLGESTGELFF
v_call: TRBV15; j_call: TRBJ2-1; cdr3_length: 12; clone_size: NA; d_call: NA; cdr3_nt: TGTGCCACCAGCAGGGTCGCAAATGAGCAGTTCTTC; cdr3_aa: CATSRVANEQFF
v_call: TRBV9; j_call: TRBJ2-7; cdr3_length: 14; clone_size: few; d_call: NA; cdr3_nt: TGTGCCAGCAGCGTCTCGGAGAAAGGGTACGGGCAGTACTTC; cdr3_aa: CASSVSEKGYGQYF
v_call: TRBV7-9; j_call: TRBJ2-3; cdr3_length: 15; clone_size: few; d_call: NA; cdr3_nt: TGTGCCAGCAGCTTAGGGACGCAGCGACGAGATACGCAGTATTTT; cdr3_aa: CASSLGTQRRDTQYF
v_call: TRBV3-1; j_call: TRBJ1-5; cdr3_length: 13; clone_size: few; d_call: NA; cdr3_nt: TGTGCCAGCAGCCAAGAAAGCAATCAGCCCCAGCATTTT; cdr3_aa: CASSQESNQPQHF
v_call: TRBV6-1; j_call: TRBJ1-3; cdr3_length: 18; clone_size: NA; d_call: TRBD1; cdr3_nt: TGTGCCAGCAGTGAACAGCCCCGGGACAGGGGCTCTGGAAACACCATATATTTT; cdr3_aa: CASSEQPRDRGSGNTIYF
v_call: TRBV11-3; j_call: TRBJ2-1; cdr3_length: 22; clone_size: NA; d_call: TRBD2; cdr3_nt: TGTGCCAGCAGCTTAGTAATCGGGTTTCCTAGCGGGGGGAGAAGCTCCTACAATGAGCAGTTCTTC; cdr3_aa: CASSLVIGFPSGGRSSYNEQFF
v_call: TRBV11-2; j_call: TRBJ1-6; cdr3_length: 15; clone_size: many; d_call: TRBD1; cdr3_nt: TGTGCCAGCAGCTCATACGGACAGGGTAATTCACCCCTCCACTTT; cdr3_aa: CASSSYGQGNSPLHF
v_call: TRBV10-3; j_call: TRBJ2-2; cdr3_length: 15; clone_size: few; d_call: TRBD1; cdr3_nt: TGTGCCATCAGGGGACAGGGGGAGTACACCGGGGAGCTGTTTTTT; cdr3_aa: CAIRGQGEYTGELFF
v_call: TRBV10-3; j_call: TRBJ2-7; cdr3_length: 14; clone_size: NA; d_call: TRBD2; cdr3_nt: TGTGCCACCAAAGACCTAGCGGGACCCTACGAGCAGTACTTC; cdr3_aa: CATKDLAGPYEQYF
v_call: TRBV7-6; j_call: TRBJ2-7; cdr3_length: 14; clone_size: NA; d_call: NA; cdr3_nt: TGTGCCAGCAGCTTAAAGTCCCCTGTGGGGGAGCAGTACTTC; cdr3_aa: CASSLKSPVGEQYF
v_call: TRBV7-2; j_call: TRBJ2-2; cdr3_length: 15; clone_size: few; d_call: NA; cdr3_nt: TGTGCCAGCAGTATTACCGGAATTAACACCGGGGAGCTGTTTTTT; cdr3_aa: CASSITGINTGELFF
v_call: TRBV12-3/TRBV12-4; j_call: TRBJ2-1; cdr3_length: 18; clone_size: NA; d_call: TRBD2; cdr3_nt: TGTGCCAGCAGCAATCTAGCGGGGGCCAGCCGCCTCTACAATGAGCAGTTCTTC; cdr3_aa: CASSNLAGASRLYNEQFF
v_call: TRBV7-9; j_call: TRBJ1-5; cdr3_length: 9; clone_size: few; d_call: NA; cdr3_nt: TGTGCCAGCAACCAGCACCAGCATTTT; cdr3_aa: CASNQHQHF
v_call: TRBV6-4; j_call: TRBJ2-1; cdr3_length: 15; clone_size: NA; d_call: NA; cdr3_nt: TGTGCCAGCAGTGAAGGGACGAGCTCCTACAATGAGCAGTTCTTC; cdr3_aa: CASSEGTSSYNEQFF
v_call: TRBV4-3; j_call: TRBJ2-4; cdr3_length: 16; clone_size: NA; d_call: NA; cdr3_nt: TGCGCCAGCAGCGACTCCGGGACACTAGCCAAAAACATTCAGTACTTC; cdr3_aa: CASSDSGTLAKNIQYF
v_call: TRBV30; j_call: TRBJ2-7; cdr3_length: 13; clone_size: NA; d_call: TRBD1; cdr3_nt: TGTGCCTGGAGTGTACGGGGACAGGGGGAGGAGTACTTC; cdr3_aa: CAWSVRGQGEEYF
v_call: TRBV10-3; j_call: TRBJ2-3; cdr3_length: 15; clone_size: NA; d_call: TRBD1; cdr3_nt: TGTGCCATCAGTGCCGGGGACAGGGACCTCCGGACGCAGTATTTT; cdr3_aa: CAISAGDRDLRTQYF
v_call: TRBV20-1; j_call: TRBJ2-7; cdr3_length: 14; clone_size: few; d_call: NA; cdr3_nt: TGCAGTGCTAGAGATATACGGCGGACCTACGAGCAGTACTTC; cdr3_aa: CSARDIRRTYEQYF
v_call: TRBV5-5; j_call: TRBJ2-3; cdr3_length: 14; clone_size: few; d_call: NA; cdr3_nt: TGTGCCAGCAGCTTGTCAGCCGACACAGATACGCAGTATTTT; cdr3_aa: CASSLSADTDTQYF
v_call: TRBV6-1; j_call: TRBJ2-3; cdr3_length: 14; clone_size: many; d_call: NA; cdr3_nt: TGTGCCAGCTCCCGGGGTACTAGCACAGATACGCAGTATTTT; cdr3_aa: CASSRGTSTDTQYF
v_call: TRBV28; j_call: TRBJ2-2; cdr3_length: 14; clone_size: few; d_call: TRBD1; cdr3_nt: TGTGCCAGCAGACGACAGGGGAACACCGGGGAGCTGTTTTTT; cdr3_aa: CASRRQGNTGELFF
v_call: TRBV7-2; j_call: TRBJ2-7; cdr3_length: 14; clone_size: NA; d_call: TRBD1; cdr3_nt: TGTGCCAGCAGCCCGGTGACAGGGGGCTACGAGCAGTACTTC; cdr3_aa: CASSPVTGGYEQYF
v_call: TRBV3-1; j_call: TRBJ2-3; cdr3_length: 16; clone_size: few; d_call: TRBD1; cdr3_nt: TGTGCCAGCAGAGGACCGGGACAGGGTGCGACAGATACGCAGTATTTT; cdr3_aa: CASRGPGQGATDTQYF
v_call: TRBV12-3/TRBV12-4; j_call: TRBJ2-6; cdr3_length: 16; clone_size: NA; d_call: TRBD1; cdr3_nt: TGTGCCAGCAGTCGTCAGGGGGCGAAGGGGGCCAACGTCCTGACTTTC; cdr3_aa: CASSRQGAKGANVLTF
v_call: TRBV20-1; j_call: TRBJ2-1; cdr3_length: 11; clone_size: NA; d_call: NA; cdr3_nt: TGCAGTGCTAGACCGCAGAATGAGCAGTTCTTC; cdr3_aa: CSARPQNEQFF
v_call: TRBV9; j_call: TRBJ2-7; cdr3_length: 14; clone_size: few; d_call: NA; cdr3_nt: TGTGCCAGCAGCAACCAAGGGGGGAACTACGAGCAGTACTTC; cdr3_aa: CASSNQGGNYEQYF
v_call: TRBV4-1; j_call: TRBJ2-3; cdr3_length: 16; clone_size: few; d_call: NA; cdr3_nt: TGCGCCAGCAGCTATTCCGGGACAAAGCACACAGATACGCAGTATTTT; cdr3_aa: CASSYSGTKHTDTQYF
v_call: TRBV25-1; j_call: TRBJ2-1; cdr3_length: 15; clone_size: NA; d_call: TRBD1; cdr3_nt: TGTGCCAGCAGCCGCAGGGGGCTAACTTACAATGAGCAGTTCTTC; cdr3_aa: CASSRRGLTYNEQFF
v_call: TRBV6-1; j_call: TRBJ2-1; cdr3_length: 13; clone_size: few; d_call: NA; cdr3_nt: TGTGCCAGCATCACCTTCGTAAGGGACGAGCAGTTCTTC; cdr3_aa: CASITFVRDEQFF
v_call: TRBV27; j_call: TRBJ2-5; cdr3_length: 14; clone_size: few; d_call: TRBD2; cdr3_nt: TGTGCCAGCAGTTTTCGTGGGCGGGGGGAGACCCAGTACTTC; cdr3_aa: CASSFRGRGETQYF
v_call: TRBV2; j_call: TRBJ2-2; cdr3_length: 15; clone_size: once; d_call: NA; cdr3_nt: TGTGCCAGCAGTGAATACCTAGCCAACACCGGGGAGCTGTTTTTT; cdr3_aa: CASSEYLANTGELFF
v_call: TRBV5-1; j_call: TRBJ2-1; cdr3_length: 16; clone_size: few; d_call: TRBD1; cdr3_nt: TGCGCCAGCAGCTTGACAGGACAGGGTCAGAGAAATGAGCAGTTCTTC; cdr3_aa: CASSLTGQGQRNEQFF
v_call: TRBV11-2; j_call: TRBJ1-6; cdr3_length: 18; clone_size: few; d_call: NA; cdr3_nt: TGTGCCAGCAGCTTAGTCCTTGGGGGTAGGAAGCAAAATTCACCCCTCCACTTT; cdr3_aa: CASSLVLGGRKQNSPLHF
v_call: TRBV5-1; j_call: TRBJ2-2; cdr3_length: 15; clone_size: few; d_call: TRBD1; cdr3_nt: TGCGCCAGCAGCTTGGGGGACAGAGAAACCGGGGAGCTGTTTTTT; cdr3_aa: CASSLGDRETGELFF
v_call: TRBV12-3/TRBV12-4; j_call: TRBJ2-1; cdr3_length: 13; clone_size: many; d_call: NA; cdr3_nt: TGTGCCAGCAGTTTAGGTGGGGTTGGTGAGCAGTTCTTC; cdr3_aa: CASSLGGVGEQFF
v_call: TRBV7-9; j_call: TRBJ1-2; cdr3_length: 13; clone_size: many; d_call: TRBD1; cdr3_nt: TGTGCCAGCAGAGCCACAGGGGCTGGTGGCTACACCTTC; cdr3_aa: CASRATGAGGYTF
v_call: TRBV6-5; j_call: TRBJ2-7; cdr3_length: 15; clone_size: NA; d_call: NA; cdr3_nt: TGTGCCAGCAGTTGGACAGCCGGCGGACCCTACGAGCAGTACTTC; cdr3_aa: CASSWTAGGPYEQYF
v_call: TRBV20-1; j_call: TRBJ2-7; cdr3_length: 17; clone_size: few; d_call: TRBD1; cdr3_nt: TGCAGTGCTAGAGATGGGACAGGGCCACCAGGGGTCTACGAGCAGTACTTC; cdr3_aa: CSARDGTGPPGVYEQYF
v_call: TRBV7-6; j_call: TRBJ2-3; cdr3_length: 17; clone_size: NA; d_call: TRBD2; cdr3_nt: TGTGCCAGCAGCTATACCTGGGATAGCGGGAGCACAGATACGCAGTATTTT; cdr3_aa: CASSYTWDSGSTDTQYF
v_call: TRBV12-3/TRBV12-4; j_call: TRBJ2-4; cdr3_length: 16; clone_size: few; d_call: TRBD2; cdr3_nt: TGTGCCAGCAGTTTGGGGACTAGCGGGACAAAAAACATTCAGTACTTC; cdr3_aa: CASSLGTSGTKNIQYF
v_call: TRBV20-1; j_call: TRBJ1-5; cdr3_length: 12; clone_size: NA; d_call: NA; cdr3_nt: TGCAGTGCTTTATGGGGGAATCAGCCCCAGCATTTT; cdr3_aa: CSALWGNQPQHF
v_call: TRBV20-1; j_call: TRBJ2-7; cdr3_length: 17; clone_size: NA; d_call: TRBD2; cdr3_nt: TGCAGTGCCGCGGGACTAGCGGGAGGGCCGCAACCCTACGAGCAGTACTTC; cdr3_aa: CSAAGLAGGPQPYEQYF
v_call: TRBV9; j_call: TRBJ2-7; cdr3_length: 15; clone_size: NA; d_call: NA; cdr3_nt: TGTGCCAGCAGCGTAGGCCAGCCGGAACTATACGAGCAGTACTTC; cdr3_aa: CASSVGQPELYEQYF
v_call: TRBV7-3; j_call: TRBJ2-2; cdr3_length: 16; clone_size: few; d_call: TRBD1; cdr3_nt: TGTGCCAGCAGCCCACCGACAGGGAATTTGGGCGGGGAGCTGTTTTTT; cdr3_aa: CASSPPTGNLGGELFF